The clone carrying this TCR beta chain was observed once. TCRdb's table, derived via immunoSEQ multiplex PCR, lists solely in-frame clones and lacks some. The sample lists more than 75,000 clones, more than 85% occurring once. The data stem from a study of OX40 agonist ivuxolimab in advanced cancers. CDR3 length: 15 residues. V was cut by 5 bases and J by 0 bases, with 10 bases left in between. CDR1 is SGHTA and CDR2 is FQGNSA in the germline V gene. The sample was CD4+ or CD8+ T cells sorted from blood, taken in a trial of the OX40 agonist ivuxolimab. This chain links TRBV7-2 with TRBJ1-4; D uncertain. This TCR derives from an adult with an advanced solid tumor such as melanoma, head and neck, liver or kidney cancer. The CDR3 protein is CASSHARATNEKLFF. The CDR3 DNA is TGTGCCAGCAGCCATGCCCGGGCAACTAATGAAAAACTGTTTTTT.